These T cell receptor beta chains were read from a single sample in a study of T cells in localized non-small cell lung cancer. Data came from immunoSEQ multiplex PCR; TCRdb stores just in-frame clones and leaves some out. The profile shows over 20,000 clones, roughly 84% of them singletons. The sample here was PBMCs, taken before any cancer treatment. These receptors all stem from a woman between 35 and 70 years old with stage II squamous cell lung carcinoma. The CDR3 runs from the conserved cysteine through the conserved F or W.

v_call,cdr3_length,j_call,cdr3_aa
TRBV10-3,14,TRBJ1-2,CAIAIQGGVDGYTF
TRBV5-1,13,TRBJ2-3,CASSSQSTDTQYF
TRBV10-3,17,TRBJ2-6,CAISEYRGASGANVLTF
TRBV7-9,13,TRBJ1-2,CASSLAANYGYTF
TRBV29-1,16,TRBJ2-1,CSVEALRVSLYNEQFF
TRBV27,16,TRBJ2-3,CASSPLRGTTTDTQYF
TRBV7-8,14,TRBJ1-4,CASSLTGGDEKLFF
TRBV7-2,13,TRBJ1-1,CASSWAGATEAFF
TRBV9,15,TRBJ2-1,CASSAGASSYNEQFF
TRBV29-1,17,TRBJ2-3,CSVDGGSGRSRTDTQYF
TRBV5-1,14,TRBJ2-7,CASSLRETFYEQYF
TRBV15,14,TRBJ1-1,CATWAGSANTEAFF
TRBV7-2,13,TRBJ2-2,CASALDPTGELFF
TRBV18,14,TRBJ2-5,CASSPPDLQETQYF
TRBV20-1,11,TRBJ1-1,CSARRSTEAFF
TRBV5-1,13,TRBJ2-1,CASSPSGWGEQFF
TRBV10-1,14,TRBJ2-1,CASSDPGGANEQFF
TRBV6-5,15,TRBJ1-1,CASSYSRDSPTEAFF
TRBV28,14,TRBJ2-2,CASSLGGSTGELFF